This TCR beta chain was captured in a study of T cells in lung cancer brain metastases. Broader study findings: Preoperative corticosteroid effects on brain metastasis T cell infiltration were not controlled. Paired lesions shared few clones; most were lesion-specific (mean Morisita approximately 0.25).

A note on this clone: The antigen is undetermined.

Germline CDR1 reads SGHNT; CDR2 reads YYREEE (reference sequence). The CDR3 sequence is 16 residues long. With V trimmed by 0 bases and J by 4 bases, 2 bases remained unmatched. The data were produced by immunoSEQ multiplex PCR, yet TCRdb's version contains in-frame clones alone and is incomplete. In the table there are 3,000 to 4,000 clones, over 80% of which are singletons. The J gene is TRBJ2-1, the V gene TRBV5-4; 12 positions agree with TRBD2. The TCR originated in a man in his 70s with non-small cell lung cancer. The sample was tumor tissue from the primary lung tumor. The CDR3 loop is CASSLELAGGYNEQFF. The CDR3 bases are TGTGCCAGCAGCTTGGAACTAGCGGGGGGATACAATGAGCAGTTCTTC.